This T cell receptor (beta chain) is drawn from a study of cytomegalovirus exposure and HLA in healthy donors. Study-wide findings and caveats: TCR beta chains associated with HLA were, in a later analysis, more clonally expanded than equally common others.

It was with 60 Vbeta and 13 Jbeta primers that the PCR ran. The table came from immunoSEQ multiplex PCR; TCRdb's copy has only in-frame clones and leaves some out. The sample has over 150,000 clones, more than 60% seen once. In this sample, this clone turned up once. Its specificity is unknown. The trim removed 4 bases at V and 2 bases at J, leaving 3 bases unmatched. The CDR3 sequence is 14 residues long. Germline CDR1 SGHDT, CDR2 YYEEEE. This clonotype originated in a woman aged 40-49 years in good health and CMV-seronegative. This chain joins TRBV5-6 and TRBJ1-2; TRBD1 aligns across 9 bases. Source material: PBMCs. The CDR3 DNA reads TGTGCCAGCAGCCGTGGGACAGGGAACTATGGCTACACCTTC. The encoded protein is CASSRGTGNYGYTF.